The 3 T cell receptor beta chains presented below share a single source sample, sequenced in a study of STAT3 mutations in large granular lymphocyte leukemia. Sequenced by immunoSEQ multiplex PCR; TCRdb stores in-frame clones only, minus some. The sample carries 2,700 or so clones, about a third recorded once. Study outcomes and limitations: Every T-cell large granular lymphocyte leukemia patient had at least one immunodominant TCR beta clonotype.

What these receptors recognize is not known. The sequenced sample consisted of PBMCs. The receptors derive from a human donor with T large granular lymphocyte leukemia. Some clones in this sample may be carry-over from other donors' samples.

The V call is TRBV15, the J call TRBJ2-7; 9 positions match TRBD1. The V gene's germline CDR1 is LNHNV and CDR2 YYDKDF (reference sequence). V shed 5 bases, J shed 2 bases, and the junction held 1 base outside the gene matches. CDR3 length: 13 residues. CDR3 DNA sequence: TGTGCCACCAGCGGGGACAGGGCCTACGAGCAGTACTTC. Translating gives CATSGDRAYEQYF. Filled out from reference TRBV15 and TRBJ2-7, the complete variable domain reads DAMVIQNPRYQVTQFGKPVTLSCSQTLNHNVMYWYQQKSSQAPKLLFHYYDKDFNNEADTPDNFQSRRPNTSFCFLDIRSPGLGDTAMYLCATSGDRAYEQYFGPGTRLTVT.

This clone was seen a handful of times. CDR3 DNA: TGTGCCATCACCGAACAGACTAACTATGGCTACACCTTC. This gives the protein CAITEQTNYGYTF. The chain couples TRBV10-3 to TRBJ1-2; D gene unclear. Trimming removed 7 bases at V and 0 bases at J, with 9 bases between. CDR3 length equals 13 residues. The germline CDR1 and CDR2 sequences are ENHRY and SYGVKD.

The CDR3 loop is CAPTGGVSNQPQHF. CDR3 sequence (DNA): TGTGCTCCTACTGGGGGGGTGAGCAATCAGCCCCAGCATTTT. The chain joins TRBV12-5 to TRBJ1-5; possible D gene TRBD1, 5 bases. V was pared by 11 bases and J by 1 base, with 15 bases between. This CDR3 contains 14 residues. CDR1 and CDR2 (germline): LGHNT, FRNRAP.